The TCR beta chain under discussion was sequenced for a study of Ad26.COV2.S vaccination and SARS-CoV-2 variants. About the research overall: In the study, Ad26.COV2.S was injected intramuscularly once, or twice 56 days apart.

Sequenced by immunoSEQ multiplex PCR; TCRdb stores in-frame clones only, minus some. The sample lists fewer than 600,000 clones; 80% to 90% were seen once. On this clone itself: Its antigen is still unknown.

Findings and caveats of the study: Reportedly, after vaccination the spike-specific CD8+ and CD4+ T cell responses displayed substantial breadth.

The sample's treatment: roughly 19 received Ad26.COV2.S at low or high dose, single or two shots; a few received placebo; per-sample allocation not given. On day 63 after the first injection, vaccine and placebo recipients gave samples. This specimen consisted of peripheral blood, obtained in a trial of Ad26.COV2.S vaccine versus placebo. The sequence was collected from a person aged 18 to 65 who received the Ad26.COV2.S COVID-19 vaccine or a placebo.

The CDR3: CASSYRSPQETQYF. CDR3 bases: TGTGCCAGCAGCTACCGGTCCCCTCAAGAGACCCAGTACTTC. The V gene is TRBV13, the J gene TRBJ2-5; D is ambiguous. Germline V gene sequence: CDR1 PRHDT, CDR2 FYEKMQ (reference sequence). CDR3 length equals 14 residues. V shed 4 bases and J shed 2 bases, with 11 bases lying between them.